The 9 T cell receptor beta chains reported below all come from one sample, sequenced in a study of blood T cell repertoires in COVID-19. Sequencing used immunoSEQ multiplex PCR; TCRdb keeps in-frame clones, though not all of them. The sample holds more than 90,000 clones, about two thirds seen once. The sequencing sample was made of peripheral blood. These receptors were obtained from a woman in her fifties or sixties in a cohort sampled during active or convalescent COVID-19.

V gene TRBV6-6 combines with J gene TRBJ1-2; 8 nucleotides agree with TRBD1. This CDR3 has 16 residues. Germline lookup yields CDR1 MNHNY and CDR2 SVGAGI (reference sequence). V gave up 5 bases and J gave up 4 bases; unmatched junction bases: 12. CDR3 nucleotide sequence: TGTGCCAGCAGTCCCCACACGCAGGGGGCTGGCTATGGCTACACCTTC. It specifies CASSPHTQGAGYGYTF.

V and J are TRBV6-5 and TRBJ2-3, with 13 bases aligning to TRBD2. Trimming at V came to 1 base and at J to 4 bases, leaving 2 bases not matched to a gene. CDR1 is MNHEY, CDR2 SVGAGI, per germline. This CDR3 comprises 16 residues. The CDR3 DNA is TGTGCCAGCAGTTACTTTACTAGCGGGGGGGCAGATACGCAGTATTTT. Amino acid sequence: CASSYFTSGGADTQYF.

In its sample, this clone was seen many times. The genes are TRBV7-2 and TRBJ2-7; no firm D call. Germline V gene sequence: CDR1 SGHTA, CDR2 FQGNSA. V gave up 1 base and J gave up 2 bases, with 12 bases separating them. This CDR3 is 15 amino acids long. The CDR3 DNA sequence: TGTGCCAGCAGCTTAGAAGTCTACAGAGCCTACGAGCAGTACTTC. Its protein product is CASSLEVYRAYEQYF.

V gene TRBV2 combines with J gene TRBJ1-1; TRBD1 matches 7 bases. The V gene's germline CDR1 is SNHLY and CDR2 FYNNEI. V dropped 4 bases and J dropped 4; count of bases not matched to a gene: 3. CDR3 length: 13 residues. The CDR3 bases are TGTGCCAGCAGTGTTGCAGGGGGCACTGAAGCTTTCTTT. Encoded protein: CASSVAGGTEAFF.

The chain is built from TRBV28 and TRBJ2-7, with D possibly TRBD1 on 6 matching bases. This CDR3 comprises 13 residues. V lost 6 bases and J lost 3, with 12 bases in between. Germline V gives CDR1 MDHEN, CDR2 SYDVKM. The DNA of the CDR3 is TGTGCCAGCAGCAGGGGATACGGCTACGAGCAGTACTTC. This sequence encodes CASSRGYGYEQYF. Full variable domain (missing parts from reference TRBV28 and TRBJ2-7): DVKVTQSSRYLVKRTGEKVFLECVQDMDHENMFWYRQDPGLGLRLIYFSYDVKMKEKGDIPEGYSVSREKKERFSLILESASTNQTSMYLCASSRGYGYEQYFGPGTRLTVT.

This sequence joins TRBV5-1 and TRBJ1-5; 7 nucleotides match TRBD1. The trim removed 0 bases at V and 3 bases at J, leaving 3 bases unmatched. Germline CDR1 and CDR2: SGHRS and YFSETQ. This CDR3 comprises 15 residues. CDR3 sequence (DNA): TGCGCCAGCAGCTTGGGCGGACAGGCCAATCAGCCCCAGCATTTT. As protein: CASSLGGQANQPQHF.

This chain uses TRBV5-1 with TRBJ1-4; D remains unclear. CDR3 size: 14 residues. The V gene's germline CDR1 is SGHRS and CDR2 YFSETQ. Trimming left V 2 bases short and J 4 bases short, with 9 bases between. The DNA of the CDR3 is TGCGCCAGCAGCTTAAACACATATAATGAAAAACTGTTTTTT. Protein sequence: CASSLNTYNEKLFF.

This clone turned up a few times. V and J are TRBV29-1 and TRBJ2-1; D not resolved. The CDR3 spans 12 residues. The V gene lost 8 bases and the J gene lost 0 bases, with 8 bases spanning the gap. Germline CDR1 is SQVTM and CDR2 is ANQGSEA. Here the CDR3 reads CSPGSSYNEQFF. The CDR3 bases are TGCAGCCCTGGTAGCTCCTACAATGAGCAGTTCTTC.

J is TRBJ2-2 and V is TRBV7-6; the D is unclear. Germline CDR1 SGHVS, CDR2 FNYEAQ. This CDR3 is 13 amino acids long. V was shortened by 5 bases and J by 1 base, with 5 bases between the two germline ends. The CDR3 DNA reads TGTGCCAGCAGCCTAAAGAACACCGGGGAGCTGTTTTTT. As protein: CASSLKNTGELFF.